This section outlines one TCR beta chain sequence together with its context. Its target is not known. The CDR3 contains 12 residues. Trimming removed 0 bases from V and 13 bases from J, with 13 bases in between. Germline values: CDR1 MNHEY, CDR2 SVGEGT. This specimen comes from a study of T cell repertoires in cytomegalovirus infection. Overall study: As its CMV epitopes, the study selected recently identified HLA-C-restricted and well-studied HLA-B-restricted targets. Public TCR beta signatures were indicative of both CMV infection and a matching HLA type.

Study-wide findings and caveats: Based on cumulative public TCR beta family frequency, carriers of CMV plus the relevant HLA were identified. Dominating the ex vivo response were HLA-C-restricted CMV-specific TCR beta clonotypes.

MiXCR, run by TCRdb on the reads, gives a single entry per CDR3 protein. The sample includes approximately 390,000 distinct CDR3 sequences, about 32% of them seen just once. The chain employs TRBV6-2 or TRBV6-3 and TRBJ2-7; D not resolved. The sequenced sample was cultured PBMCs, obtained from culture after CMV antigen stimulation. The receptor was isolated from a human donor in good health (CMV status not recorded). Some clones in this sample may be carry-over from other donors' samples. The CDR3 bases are TGTGCCAGCAGTTACTCCATGAATGCTGATTACTTC. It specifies CASSYSMNADYF.